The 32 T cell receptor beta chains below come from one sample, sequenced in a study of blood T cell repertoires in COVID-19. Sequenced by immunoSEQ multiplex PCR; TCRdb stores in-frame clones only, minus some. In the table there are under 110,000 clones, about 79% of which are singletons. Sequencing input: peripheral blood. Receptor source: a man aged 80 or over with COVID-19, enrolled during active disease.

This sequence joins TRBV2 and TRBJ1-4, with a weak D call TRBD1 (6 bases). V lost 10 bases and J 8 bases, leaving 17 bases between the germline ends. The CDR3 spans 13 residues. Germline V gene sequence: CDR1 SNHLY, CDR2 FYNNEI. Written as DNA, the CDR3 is TGTGCCACCACGGCAGGGGCGAGAGAAAAACTGTTTTTT. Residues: CATTAGAREKLFF.

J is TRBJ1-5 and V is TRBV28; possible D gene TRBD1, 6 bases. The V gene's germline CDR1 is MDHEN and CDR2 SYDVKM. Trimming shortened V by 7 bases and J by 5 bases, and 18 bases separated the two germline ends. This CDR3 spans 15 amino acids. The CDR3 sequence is CASTRAGTSDQPQHF. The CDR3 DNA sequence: TGTGCCAGCACCAGAGCCGGGACATCCGATCAGCCCCAGCATTTT.

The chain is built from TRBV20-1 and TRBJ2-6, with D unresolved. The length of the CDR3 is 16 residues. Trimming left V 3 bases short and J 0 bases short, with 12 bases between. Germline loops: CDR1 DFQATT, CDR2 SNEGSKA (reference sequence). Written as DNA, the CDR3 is TGCAGTGCTAGTGGGCAGGCGTTCTCTGGGGCCAACGTCCTGACTTTC. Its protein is CSASGQAFSGANVLTF.

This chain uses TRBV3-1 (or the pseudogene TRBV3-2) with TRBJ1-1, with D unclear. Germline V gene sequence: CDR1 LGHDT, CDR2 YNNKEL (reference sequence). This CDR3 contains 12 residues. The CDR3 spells CTQTAVNTEAFF. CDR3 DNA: TGTACGCAGACTGCGGTGAACACTGAAGCTTTCTTT.

CDR3 nucleotide sequence: TGTGCCAGCAGCAAAACGACAGGGGCAAACTCCTGGAACACTGAAGCTTTCTTT. Amino acids: CASSKTTGANSWNTEAFF. The chain links TRBV5-6 to TRBJ1-1; 8 bases line up with TRBD1. V shed 4 bases and J 1 base; nucleotides not matched to a gene: 15. CDR1 is SGHDT, CDR2 YYEEEE, per germline. This CDR3 spans 18 amino acids.

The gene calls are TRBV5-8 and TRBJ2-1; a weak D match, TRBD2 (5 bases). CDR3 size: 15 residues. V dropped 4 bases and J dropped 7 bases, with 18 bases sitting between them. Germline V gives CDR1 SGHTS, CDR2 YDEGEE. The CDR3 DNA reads TGTGCCAGCAGCCGCGGAGCCTATGGCGGGAATGAGCAGTTCTTC. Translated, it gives CASSRGAYGGNEQFF. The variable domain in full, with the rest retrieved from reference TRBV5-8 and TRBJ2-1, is EAGVTQSPTHLIKTRGQQATLRCSPISGHTSVYWYQQALGLGLQFLLWYDEGEERNRGNFPPRFSGRQFPNYSSELNVNALELEDSALYLCASSRGAYGGNEQFFGPGTRLTVL.

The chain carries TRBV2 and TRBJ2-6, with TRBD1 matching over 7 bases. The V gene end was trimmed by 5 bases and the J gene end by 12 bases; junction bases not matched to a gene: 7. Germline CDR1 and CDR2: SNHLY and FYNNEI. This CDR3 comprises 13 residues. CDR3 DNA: TGTGCCAGCAGTCCGACAGGGCTCTCCGTCCTGACTTTC. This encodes CASSPTGLSVLTF.

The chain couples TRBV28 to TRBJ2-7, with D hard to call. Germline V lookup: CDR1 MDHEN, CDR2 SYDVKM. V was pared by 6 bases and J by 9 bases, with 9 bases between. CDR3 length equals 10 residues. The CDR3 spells CASSSSLQYF. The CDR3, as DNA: TGTGCCAGCAGCAGTAGCTTGCAGTACTTC.

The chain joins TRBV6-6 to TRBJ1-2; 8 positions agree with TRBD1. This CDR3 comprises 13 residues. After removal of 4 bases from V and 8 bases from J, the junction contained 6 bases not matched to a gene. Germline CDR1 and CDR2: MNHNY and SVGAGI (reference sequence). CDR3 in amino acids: CASSLDRVRGYTF. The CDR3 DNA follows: TGTGCCAGCAGTTTGGACAGGGTTAGGGGCTACACCTTC.

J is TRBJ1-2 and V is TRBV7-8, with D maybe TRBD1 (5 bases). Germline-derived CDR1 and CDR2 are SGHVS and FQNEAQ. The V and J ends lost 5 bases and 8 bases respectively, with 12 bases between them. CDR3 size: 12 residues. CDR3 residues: CASSPFQGGYTF. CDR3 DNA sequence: TGTGCCAGCAGCCCTTTCCAGGGAGGCTACACCTTC.

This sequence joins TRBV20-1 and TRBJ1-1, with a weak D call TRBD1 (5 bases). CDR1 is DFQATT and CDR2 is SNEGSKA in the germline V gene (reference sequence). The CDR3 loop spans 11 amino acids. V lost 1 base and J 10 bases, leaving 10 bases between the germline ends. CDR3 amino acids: CSARAAGVAFF. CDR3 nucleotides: TGCAGTGCTAGAGCGGCGGGGGTAGCTTTCTTT.

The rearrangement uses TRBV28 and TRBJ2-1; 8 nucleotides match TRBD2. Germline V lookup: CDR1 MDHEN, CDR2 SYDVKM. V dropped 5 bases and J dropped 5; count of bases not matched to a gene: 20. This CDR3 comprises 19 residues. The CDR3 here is CASSPFTLSGTHLNNEQFF. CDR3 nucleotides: TGTGCCAGCAGTCCATTTACCCTTAGCGGGACCCACCTCAACAATGAGCAGTTCTTC. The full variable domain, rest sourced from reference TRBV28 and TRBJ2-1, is DVKVTQSSRYLVKRTGEKVFLECVQDMDHENMFWYRQDPGLGLRLIYFSYDVKMKEKGDIPEGYSVSREKKERFSLILESASTNQTSMYLCASSPFTLSGTHLNNEQFFGPGTRLTVL.

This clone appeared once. DNA of the CDR3: TGCAGCGTTGACTCAGGGGGCAGGGAGACCCAGTACTTC. As protein: CSVDSGGRETQYF. V usage is TRBV29-1 and J usage is TRBJ2-5, with 8 nucleotides matching TRBD1. With 3 bases clipped from V and 5 bases from J, the junction kept 5 bases outside the gene matches. The CDR3 contains 13 residues. Germline CDR1 is SQVTM and CDR2 is ANQGSEA. Full variable domain (rest looked up from reference TRBV29-1 and TRBJ2-5): SAVISQKPSRDICQRGTSLTIQCQVDSQVTMMFWYRQQPGQSLTLIATANQGSEATYESGFVIDKFPISRPNLTFSTLTVSNMSPEDSSIYLCSVDSGGRETQYFGPGTRLLVL.

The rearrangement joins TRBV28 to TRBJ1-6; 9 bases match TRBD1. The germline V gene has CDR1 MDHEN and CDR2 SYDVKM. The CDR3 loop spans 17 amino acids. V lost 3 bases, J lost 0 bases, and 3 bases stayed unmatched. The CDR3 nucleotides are TGTGCCAGCAGTTTTAAGGGACAGGGCTCCTATAATTCACCCCTCCACTTT. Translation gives CASSFKGQGSYNSPLHF.

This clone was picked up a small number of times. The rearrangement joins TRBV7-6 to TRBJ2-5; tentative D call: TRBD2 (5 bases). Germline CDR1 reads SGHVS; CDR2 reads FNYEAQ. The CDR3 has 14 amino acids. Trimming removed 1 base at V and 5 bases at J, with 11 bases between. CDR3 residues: CASSLVLAAETQYF. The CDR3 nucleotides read TGTGCCAGCAGCTTAGTCCTAGCTGCTGAGACCCAGTACTTC.

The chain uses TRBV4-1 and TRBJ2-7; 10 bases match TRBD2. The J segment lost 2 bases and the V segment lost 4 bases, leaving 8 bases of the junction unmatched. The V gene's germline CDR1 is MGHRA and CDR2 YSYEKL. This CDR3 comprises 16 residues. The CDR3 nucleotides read TGCGCCAGCAGCCTACTTCTAGCGGGAGATGCCTACGAGCAGTACTTC. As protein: CASSLLLAGDAYEQYF.

Here the CDR3 reads CASTNPEAENTQYF. The CDR3, as DNA: TGTGCCAGCACCAACCCGGAGGCTGAAAATACGCAGTATTTT. V gene TRBV6-5 combines with J gene TRBJ2-3; D possibly corresponds to TRBD2 (5 bases). CDR1 and CDR2 (germline): MNHEY, SVGAGI. The CDR3 contains 14 residues. V lost 7 bases and J lost 7, with 18 bases in between.

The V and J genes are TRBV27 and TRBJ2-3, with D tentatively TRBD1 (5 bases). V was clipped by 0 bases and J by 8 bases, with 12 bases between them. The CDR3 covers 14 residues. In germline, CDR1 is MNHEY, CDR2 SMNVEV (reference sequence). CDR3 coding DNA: TGTGCCAGCAGTTTATCCCAGGGATTCCGTACGCAGTATTTT. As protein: CASSLSQGFRTQYF.

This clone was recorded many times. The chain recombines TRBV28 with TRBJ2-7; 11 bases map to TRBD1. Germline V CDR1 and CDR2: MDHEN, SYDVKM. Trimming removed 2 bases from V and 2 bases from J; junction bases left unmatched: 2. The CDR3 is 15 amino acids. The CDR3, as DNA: TGTGCCAGCAGTTTAGCGGGACAGGGGGCCTACGAGCAGTACTTC. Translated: CASSLAGQGAYEQYF.

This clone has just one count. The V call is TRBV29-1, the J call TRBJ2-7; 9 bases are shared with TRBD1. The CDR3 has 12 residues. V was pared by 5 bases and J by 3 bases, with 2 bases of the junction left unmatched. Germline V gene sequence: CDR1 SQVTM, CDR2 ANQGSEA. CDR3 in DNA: TGCAGCGTTAGGGACAGGGACTACGAGCAGTACTTC. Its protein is CSVRDRDYEQYF.

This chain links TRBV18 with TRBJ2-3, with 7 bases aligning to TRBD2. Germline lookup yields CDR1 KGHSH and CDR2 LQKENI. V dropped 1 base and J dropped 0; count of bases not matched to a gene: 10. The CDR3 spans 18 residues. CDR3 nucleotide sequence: TGTGCCAGCTCACCACGGACTCGCCTAGCGGCTAGCACAGATACGCAGTATTTT. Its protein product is CASSPRTRLAASTDTQYF. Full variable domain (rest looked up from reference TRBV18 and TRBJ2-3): NAGVMQNPRHLVRRRGQEARLRCSPMKGHSHVYWYRQLPEEGLKFMVYLQKENIIDESGMPKERFSAEFPKEGPSILRIQQVVRGDSAAYFCASSPRTRLAASTDTQYFGPGTRLTVL.

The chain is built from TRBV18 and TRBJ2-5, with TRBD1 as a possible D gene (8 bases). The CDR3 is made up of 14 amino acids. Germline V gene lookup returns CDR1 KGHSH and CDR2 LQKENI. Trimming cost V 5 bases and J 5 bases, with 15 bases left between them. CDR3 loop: CASSFGQGGETQYF. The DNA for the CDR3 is TGTGCCAGCTCATTCGGACAGGGAGGGGAGACCCAGTACTTC.

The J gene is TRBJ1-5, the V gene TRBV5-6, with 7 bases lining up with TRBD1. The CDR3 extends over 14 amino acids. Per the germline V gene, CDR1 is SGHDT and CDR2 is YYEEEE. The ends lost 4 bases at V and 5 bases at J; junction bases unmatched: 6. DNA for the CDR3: TGTGCCAGCAGCGGCCGGACAGGTGATCAGCCCCAGCATTTT. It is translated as CASSGRTGDQPQHF.

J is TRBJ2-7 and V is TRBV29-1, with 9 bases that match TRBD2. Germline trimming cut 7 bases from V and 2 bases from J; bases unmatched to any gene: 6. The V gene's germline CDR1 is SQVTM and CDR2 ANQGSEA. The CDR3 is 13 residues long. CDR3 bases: TGCAGCGCCTTAGCGGGAGTACCCTACGAGCAGTACTTC. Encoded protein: CSALAGVPYEQYF.

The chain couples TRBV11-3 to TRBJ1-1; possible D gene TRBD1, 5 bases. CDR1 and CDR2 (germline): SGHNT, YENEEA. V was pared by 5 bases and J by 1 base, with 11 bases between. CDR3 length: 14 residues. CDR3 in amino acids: CASSLTGGNTEAFF. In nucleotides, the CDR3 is TGTGCCAGCAGCCTCACGGGGGGGAACACTGAAGCTTTCTTT.

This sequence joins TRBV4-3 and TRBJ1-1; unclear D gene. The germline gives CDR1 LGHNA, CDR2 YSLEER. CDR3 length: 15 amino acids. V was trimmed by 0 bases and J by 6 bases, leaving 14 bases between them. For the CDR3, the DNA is TGCGCCAGCAGCCAAGAGACACGCCTTACCGCTGAAGCTTTCTTT. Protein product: CASSQETRLTAEAFF.

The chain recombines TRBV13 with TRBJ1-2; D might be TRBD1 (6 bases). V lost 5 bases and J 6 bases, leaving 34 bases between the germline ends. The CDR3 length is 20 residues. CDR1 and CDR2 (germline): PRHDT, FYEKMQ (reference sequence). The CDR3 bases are TGTGCCAGCAGCCCGAGTTACCTTTTCTTGGACAGCCCGAGTATCGATGGCTACACCTTC. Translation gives CASSPSYLFLDSPSIDGYTF.

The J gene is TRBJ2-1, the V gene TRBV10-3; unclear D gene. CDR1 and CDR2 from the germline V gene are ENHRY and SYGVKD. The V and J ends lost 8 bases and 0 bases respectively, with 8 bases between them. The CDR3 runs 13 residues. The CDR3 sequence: CAIVSDSYNEQFF. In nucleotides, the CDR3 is TGTGCCATCGTCAGCGACTCCTACAATGAGCAGTTCTTC.

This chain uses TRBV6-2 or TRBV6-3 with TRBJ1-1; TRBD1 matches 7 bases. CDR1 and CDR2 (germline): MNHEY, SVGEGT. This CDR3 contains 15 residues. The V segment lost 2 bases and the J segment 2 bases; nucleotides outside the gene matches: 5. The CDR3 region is CASSYPGQLNTEAFF. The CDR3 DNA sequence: TGTGCCAGCAGTTACCCGGGACAGCTAAACACTGAAGCTTTCTTT.

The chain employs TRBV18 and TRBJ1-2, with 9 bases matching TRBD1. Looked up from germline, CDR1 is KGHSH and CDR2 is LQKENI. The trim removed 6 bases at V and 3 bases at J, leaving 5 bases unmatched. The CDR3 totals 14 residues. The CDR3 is CASSDTGGDYGYTF. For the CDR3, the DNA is TGTGCCAGCTCTGACACAGGGGGCGACTATGGCTACACCTTC. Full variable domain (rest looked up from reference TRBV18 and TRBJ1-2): NAGVMQNPRHLVRRRGQEARLRCSPMKGHSHVYWYRQLPEEGLKFMVYLQKENIIDESGMPKERFSAEFPKEGPSILRIQQVVRGDSAAYFCASSDTGGDYGYTFGSGTRLTVV.

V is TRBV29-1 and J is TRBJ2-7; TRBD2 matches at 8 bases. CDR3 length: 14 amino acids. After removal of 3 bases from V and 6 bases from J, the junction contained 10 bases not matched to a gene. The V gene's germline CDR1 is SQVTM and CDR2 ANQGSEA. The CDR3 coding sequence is TGCAGCGTTGAGGGCGGAGCGGGAGTCTCCGAGCAGTACTTC. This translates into CSVEGGAGVSEQYF.

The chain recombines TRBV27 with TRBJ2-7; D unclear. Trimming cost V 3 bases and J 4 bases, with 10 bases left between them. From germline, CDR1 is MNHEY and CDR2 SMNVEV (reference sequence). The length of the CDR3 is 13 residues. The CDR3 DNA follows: TGTGCCAGCAGTTTCTCCGCGGTTTACGAGCAGTACTTC. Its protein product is CASSFSAVYEQYF.